A selection of T cell receptor beta chains follows, all from one sample in a study of T-cell memory formation after mild COVID-19. One entry per CDR3 protein, called by TCRdb with MiXCR from the 5' RACE reads. The top ten hold roughly a fifth of the sample, which has 380,000 or so distinct CDR3 sequences, roughly an eighth seen once. Input material: PBMCs or a T cell subset sorted from them (not recorded which). The receptors stem from a man aged 18 to 29 who had mild COVID-19 (a few samples of this study predate the infection). Cell type and time point are not known. Both conserved end residues are part of each CDR3.

16 TRBJ2-1 TRBV5-1 CASSSTGGAVYNEQFF
16 TRBJ2-2 TRBV7-3 CASSLTSGFNTGELFF
15 TRBJ2-5 TRBV27 CASSPPGLAGETQYF
14 TRBJ1-2 TRBV6-2/TRBV6-3 CASSYSNPALGYTF
19 TRBJ2-5 TRBV18 CASSRGAQIYTPLQETQYF
15 TRBJ2-5 TRBV5-1 CASSLAGGQYETQYF
15 TRBJ1-1 TRBV7-9 CASSPIDRVDTEAFF
14 TRBJ2-2 TRBV6-5 CASSYRQNTGELFF
16 TRBJ2-3 TRBV20-1 CSAALWLAGVTDTQYF
15 TRBJ2-5 TRBV10-3 CAISELDLGEETQYF
17 TRBJ2-3 TRBV7-3 CASSLMGRGTPKDTQYF
17 TRBJ1-5 TRBV6-4 CASSDSKDRGHNQPQHF
14 TRBJ2-3 TRBV9 CASSVGGQQDTQYF
13 TRBJ2-7 TRBV6-1 CASSEVSSYEQYF
15 TRBJ1-5 TRBV6-2/TRBV6-3 CASRDWGKGNQPQHF
15 TRBJ2-1 TRBV6-2/TRBV6-3 CASSQWTEGYNEQFF
12 TRBJ2-7 TRBV30 CAWSGPAYEQYF
16 TRBJ1-1 TRBV6-2/TRBV6-3 CASSYGSGPRDTEAFF
14 TRBJ1-4 TRBV5-1 CASSKQGPNEKLFF
13 TRBJ1-1 TRBV6-5 CASSRGIDTEAFF
16 TRBJ1-6 TRBV25-1 CASSEKNRRRGRPLHF
12 TRBJ2-2 TRBV3-1 CASSQEDRELFF
16 TRBJ1-2 TRBV19 CASRRNRDSTNYGYTF
16 TRBJ1-1 TRBV13 CASSPRTGGLNTEAFF
14 TRBJ1-2 TRBV6-2/TRBV6-3 CASSYRGPVHGYTF
12 TRBJ1-1 TRBV27 CASSSGATEAFF
13 TRBJ1-1 TRBV20-1 CSALQPHHTEAFF
14 TRBJ2-7 TRBV5-1 CASSKYRGTYEQYF
15 TRBJ2-7 TRBV12-3/TRBV12-4 CASSFRGFVGEEQYF
14 TRBJ2-2 TRBV9 CASSVVWGAGELFF